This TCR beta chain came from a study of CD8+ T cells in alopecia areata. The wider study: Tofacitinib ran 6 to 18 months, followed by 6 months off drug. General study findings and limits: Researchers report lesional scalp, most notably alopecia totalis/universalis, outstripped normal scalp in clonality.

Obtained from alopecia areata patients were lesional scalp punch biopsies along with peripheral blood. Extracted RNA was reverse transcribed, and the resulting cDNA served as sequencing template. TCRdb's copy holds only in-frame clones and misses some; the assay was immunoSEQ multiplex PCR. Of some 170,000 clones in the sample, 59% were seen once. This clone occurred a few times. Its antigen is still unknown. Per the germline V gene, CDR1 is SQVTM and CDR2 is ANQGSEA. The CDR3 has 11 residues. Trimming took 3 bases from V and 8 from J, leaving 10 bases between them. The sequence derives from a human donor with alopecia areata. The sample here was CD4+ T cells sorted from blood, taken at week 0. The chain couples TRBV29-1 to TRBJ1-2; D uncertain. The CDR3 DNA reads TGCAGCGTTGATTTGGGTTACGGCTACACCTTC. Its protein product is CSVDLGYGYTF.